This is a list of T cell receptor beta chains from one sample in a study of blood T cell repertoires in COVID-19. Here immunoSEQ multiplex PCR was the method, and the copy in TCRdb shows in-frame clones only, minus some. The sample yields roughly 300,000 clones, approximately 86% seen once. The material sequenced was PBMCs or T cells enriched from blood (not recorded which). The receptors were gathered from a woman aged 40 to 50 with acute COVID-19. Both conserved end residues are part of each CDR3. Each record gives: clone size, D gene, V gene, J gene, CDR3 DNA, CDR3 protein. A D gene is named only where the DNA matches it firmly. Size tells how often a clone was seen (once, few, many) or the class of an expanded clone, and some rows leave it out.

abundance: -
d_gene: -
v_gene: TRBV5-1
j_gene: TRBJ2-7
CDR3nt: TGCGCCAGCAGCGCGGACCCACAGGGAATAGGTGGCTACGAGCAGTACTTC
CDR3aa: CASSADPQGIGGYEQYF

abundance: -
d_gene: TRBD1
v_gene: TRBV28
j_gene: TRBJ2-2
CDR3nt: TGTGCCACCGGGATGGGACAGACGAACACCGGGGAGCTGTTTTTT
CDR3aa: CATGMGQTNTGELFF

abundance: many
d_gene: TRBD2
v_gene: TRBV9
j_gene: TRBJ2-1
CDR3nt: TGTGCCAGCAGCGTAGGTCGGGGGGGAAGCTCCTACAATGAGCAGTTCTTC
CDR3aa: CASSVGRGGSSYNEQFF

abundance: -
d_gene: -
v_gene: TRBV28
j_gene: TRBJ1-6
CDR3nt: TGTGCCAGCAGTTTGGGGGGACTATATAATTCACCCCTCCACTTT
CDR3aa: CASSLGGLYNSPLHF

abundance: -
d_gene: -
v_gene: TRBV15
j_gene: TRBJ1-2
CDR3nt: TGTGCCACCAGCAGAGATTGGAGAGCAGGGGATTATGGCTACACCTTC
CDR3aa: CATSRDWRAGDYGYTF

abundance: -
d_gene: -
v_gene: TRBV5-1
j_gene: TRBJ1-1
CDR3nt: TGCGCCAGCAGCTTGATGGACAGAGTGAACACTGAAGCTTTCTTT
CDR3aa: CASSLMDRVNTEAFF

abundance: -
d_gene: TRBD2
v_gene: TRBV5-6
j_gene: TRBJ2-7
CDR3nt: TGTGCCAGCAGCCGTACCTTGACTAGCGCCAGCTACGAGCAGTACTTC
CDR3aa: CASSRTLTSASYEQYF

abundance: -
d_gene: -
v_gene: TRBV5-1
j_gene: TRBJ2-7
CDR3nt: TGCGCCAGCAGCTTACAAAGGGCAGGGGTCTACGAGCAGTACTTC
CDR3aa: CASSLQRAGVYEQYF

abundance: -
d_gene: -
v_gene: TRBV9
j_gene: TRBJ2-2
CDR3nt: TGTGCCAGCAGCGGACCGAGGGCCCTTTCCACCGGGGAGCTGTTTTTT
CDR3aa: CASSGPRALSTGELFF

abundance: -
d_gene: TRBD1
v_gene: TRBV19
j_gene: TRBJ2-1
CDR3nt: TGTGCCAGTAGTATCACGGGGTCAGGGGGCGTTGAGCAGTTCTTC
CDR3aa: CASSITGSGGVEQFF